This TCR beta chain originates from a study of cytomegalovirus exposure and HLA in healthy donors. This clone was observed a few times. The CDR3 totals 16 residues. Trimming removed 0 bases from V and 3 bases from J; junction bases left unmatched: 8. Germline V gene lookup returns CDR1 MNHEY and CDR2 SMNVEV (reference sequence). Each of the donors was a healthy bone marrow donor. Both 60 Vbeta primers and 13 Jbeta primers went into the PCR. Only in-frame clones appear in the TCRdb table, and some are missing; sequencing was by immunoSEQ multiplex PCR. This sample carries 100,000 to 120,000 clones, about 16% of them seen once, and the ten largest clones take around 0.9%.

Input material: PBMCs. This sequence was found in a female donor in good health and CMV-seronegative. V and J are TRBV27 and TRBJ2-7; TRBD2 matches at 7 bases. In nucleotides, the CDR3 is TGTGCCAGCAGTTTATCCCTGGGGGGGGGTCGCTACGAGCAGTACTTC. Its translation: CASSLSLGGGRYEQYF.